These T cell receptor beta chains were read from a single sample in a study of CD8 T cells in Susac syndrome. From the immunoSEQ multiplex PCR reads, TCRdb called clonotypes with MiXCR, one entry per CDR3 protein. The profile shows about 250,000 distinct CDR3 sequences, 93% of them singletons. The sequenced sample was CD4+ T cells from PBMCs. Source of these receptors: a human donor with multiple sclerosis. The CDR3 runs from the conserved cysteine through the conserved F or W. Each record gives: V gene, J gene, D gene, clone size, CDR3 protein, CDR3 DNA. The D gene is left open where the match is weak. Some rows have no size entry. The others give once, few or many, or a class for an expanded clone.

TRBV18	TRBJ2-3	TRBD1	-	CASSPAQGKTDTQYF	TGTGCCAGCTCACCAGCACAGGGGAAAACAGATACGCAGTATTTT
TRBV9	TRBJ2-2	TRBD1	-	CASSPTGAPGTGELFF	TGTGCCAGCAGCCCGACAGGGGCGCCTGGCACCGGGGAGCTGTTTTTT
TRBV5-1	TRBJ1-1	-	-	CASSLAWGSTEAFF	TGCGCCAGCAGCTTGGCCTGGGGGTCCACTGAAGCTTTCTTT
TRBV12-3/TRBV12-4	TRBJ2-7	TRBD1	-	CASSPPGQGYEQYF	TGTGCCAGCAGTCCACCGGGACAGGGATACGAGCAGTACTTC
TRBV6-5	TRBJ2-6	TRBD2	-	CASSYFPRGGWVVGANVLTF	TGTGCCAGCAGTTACTTTCCTCGGGGGGGCTGGGTAGTAGGGGCCAACGTCCTGACTTTC
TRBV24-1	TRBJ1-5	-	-	CATMGLPNQPQHF	TGTGCCACCATGGGGCTTCCAAATCAGCCCCAGCATTTT
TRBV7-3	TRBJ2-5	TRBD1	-	CASSLMAPGSGGTQYF	TGTGCCAGCAGCCTAATGGCTCCGGGATCAGGGGGGACCCAGTACTTC
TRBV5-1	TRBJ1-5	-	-	CASRKDSNQPQHF	TGCGCCAGCAGAAAGGACAGCAATCAGCCCCAGCATTTT
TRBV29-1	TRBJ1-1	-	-	CSADSTGMNTEAFF	TGCAGCGCAGATAGCACGGGGATGAACACTGAAGCTTTCTTT
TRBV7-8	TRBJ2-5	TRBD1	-	CASSRTASRGSETQYF	TGTGCCAGCAGCCGTACGGCCTCCAGGGGGTCAGAGACCCAGTACTTC
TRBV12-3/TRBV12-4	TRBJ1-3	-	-	CASAGGSRNTIYF	TGTGCCAGCGCCGGGGGAAGTAGAAACACCATATATTTT
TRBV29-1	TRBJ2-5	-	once	CSVEWGIGETQYF	TGCAGCGTTGAATGGGGCATCGGAGAGACCCAGTACTTC
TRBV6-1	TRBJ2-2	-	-	CASSARQPNTGELFF	TGTGCCAGCAGTGCCAGACAGCCGAACACCGGGGAGCTGTTTTTT
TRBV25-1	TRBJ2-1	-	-	CASSGSLGRGRNEQFF	TGTGCCAGCAGTGGATCATTGGGACGAGGCCGCAATGAGCAGTTCTTC
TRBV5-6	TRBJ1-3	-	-	CASSTVGLEFSNTIYF	TGTGCCAGCAGCACCGTGGGACTGGAGTTTAGTAACACCATATATTTT
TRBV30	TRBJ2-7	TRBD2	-	CAWSVGTSTYEQYF	TGTGCCTGGAGTGTAGGGACTAGCACCTACGAGCAGTACTTC
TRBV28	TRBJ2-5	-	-	CASTRQMGGETQYF	TGTGCCAGCACAAGACAGATGGGGGGAGAGACCCAGTACTTC
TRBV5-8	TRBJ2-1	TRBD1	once	CASSPRGQGALGEQFF	TGTGCCAGCAGCCCCCGGGGACAGGGCGCCCTTGGTGAGCAGTTCTTC